These T cell receptor beta chains were read from a single sample in a study of blood T cell repertoires in COVID-19. Generated by immunoSEQ multiplex PCR, the TCRdb table keeps only in-frame clones and is missing some. The profile shows approximately 70,000 clones, around nine tenths of them singletons. The sequenced sample consisted of peripheral blood. Receptors were obtained from a man aged 35 to 55 with COVID-19, enrolled during active disease. The CDR3 runs from the conserved cysteine through the conserved F or W. D genes are given only for firm matches. Not all rows give a size; the values are once, few, many and, for expanded clones, a class.

D gene	V gene	J gene	clone size	CDR3 DNA	CDR3 protein
TRBD1	TRBV11-2	TRBJ2-5	-	TGTGCCAGCAGCCGCCAGACAGGGGTCCAAGAGACCCAGTACTTC	CASSRQTGVQETQYF
-	TRBV29-1	TRBJ1-2	-	TGCAGCGTTGAAGATCGGGGAGGGAGGGGACCCGGCTACACCTTC	CSVEDRGGRGPGYTF
-	TRBV9	TRBJ2-2	-	TGTGCCAGCAGCGTAGCCGGAGCGGGCGGGGAGCTGTTTTTT	CASSVAGAGGELFF
-	TRBV6-1	TRBJ1-1	-	TGTGCCAGCAGTGAAAGAGGGGGGGTAACAGGCCCTGGGGCTTTCTTT	CASSERGGVTGPGAFF
TRBD1	TRBV25-1	TRBJ1-4	-	TGTGCCAGCTCTCAGGGGGTCCCTGGTAATGAAAAACTGTTTTTT	CASSQGVPGNEKLFF
TRBD1	TRBV5-1	TRBJ1-1	-	TGCGCCAGCAGCCCAGCGGGACAGGGGAGGACCACTGAAGCTTTCTTT	CASSPAGQGRTTEAFF
-	TRBV3-1/TRBV3-2	TRBJ2-1	-	TGTGCCAGCAGCTCCCTCGCACTAGCCCTCCACAATGAGCAGTTCTTC	CASSSLALALHNEQFF
-	TRBV5-1	TRBJ1-4	-	TGCGCCAGCAGCTTCCGGGGTTTAACTAATGAAAAACTGTTTTTT	CASSFRGLTNEKLFF
-	TRBV30	TRBJ2-3	-	TGTGCCGGAGATCGGACGGGAAGGGGGTCGGATACGCAGTATTTT	CAGDRTGRGSDTQYF
TRBD2	TRBV10-1	TRBJ2-2	-	TGCGCCAGCAGCGGGGGGTACACCGGGGAGCTGTTTTTT	CASSGGYTGELFF
-	TRBV18	TRBJ2-5	-	TGTGCCAGCTCATCGGGAGCTCAAGAGACCCAGTACTTC	CASSSGAQETQYF
TRBD1	TRBV27	TRBJ1-1	-	TGTGCCAGCAGCCGCCAACCCCAGGGGGACACTGAAGCTTTCTTT	CASSRQPQGDTEAFF
-	TRBV5-4	TRBJ2-1	once	TGTGCCAGCAGCTTGTCCCCGAGCTCCTACAATGAGCAGTTCTTC	CASSLSPSSYNEQFF
TRBD1	TRBV27	TRBJ2-2	-	TGTGCCAGCAGCCCCGGGACAGGGGCCACCGGGGAGCTGTTTTTT	CASSPGTGATGELFF
-	TRBV30	TRBJ2-3	-	TGTGCCGACATAAAAAAGGACACCTCTAGCACAGATACGCAGTATTTT	CADIKKDTSSTDTQYF
TRBD1	TRBV12-3/TRBV12-4	TRBJ1-1	-	TGTGCCACCAACAGGGGCATGAACACTGAAGCTTTCTTT	CATNRGMNTEAFF
-	TRBV19	TRBJ1-1	-	TGTGCCAGTAGTAAATACCGGGACTCTGAAGCTTTCTTT	CASSKYRDSEAFF
TRBD2	TRBV9	TRBJ2-3	-	TGTGCCAGCAGCGTAGCTACTAGCGGGGAAACAGATACGCAGTATTTT	CASSVATSGETDTQYF
TRBD1	TRBV5-1	TRBJ1-1	-	TGCGCCAGCAGCTCCGGACAGGGGTTTTTGGGGACTGAAGCTTTCTTT	CASSSGQGFLGTEAFF
-	TRBV9	TRBJ1-2	-	TGTGCCAGCAGCGTAGGGGGGCCCTATGGCTACACCTTC	CASSVGGPYGYTF
-	TRBV4-2	TRBJ1-6	-	TGTGCCAGCAGCCAAGGAGGGGGCTCCTATAATTCACCCCTCCACTTT	CASSQGGGSYNSPLHF
-	TRBV12-3/TRBV12-4	TRBJ2-3	-	TGTGCCAGCAGTTTTGGCGGGGATACGCAGTATTTT	CASSFGGDTQYF
TRBD1	TRBV7-2	TRBJ1-2	-	TGTGCCAGCAGCTTAGTTTCAACAGGGGGTAACTATGGCTACACCTTC	CASSLVSTGGNYGYTF
-	TRBV5-1	TRBJ2-3	-	TGCGCCAGCAGCCCGACAGGATCTCAGGATACGCAGTATTTT	CASSPTGSQDTQYF
TRBD1	TRBV27	TRBJ1-3	-	TGTGCCAGTACAGGGGGCCCTGGAAACACCATATATTTT	CASTGGPGNTIYF
TRBD2	TRBV7-2	TRBJ2-7	-	TGTGCCAGCAGTTCGGGAGGGATTGCCTACGAGCAGTACTTC	CASSSGGIAYEQYF
-	TRBV19	TRBJ2-7	-	TGTGCCAGTAGTCCCGGGGCCACAGGGATGTCCTACGAGCAGTACTTC	CASSPGATGMSYEQYF
TRBD1	TRBV28	TRBJ2-7	few	TGTGCCAGCAGTCCAACGGGACAGGCCTACGAGCAGTACTTC	CASSPTGQAYEQYF
TRBD2	TRBV6-1	TRBJ2-1	once	TGTGCCAGCAGTGCCCGCTGGCGGGGGGCTCCCAATGAGCAGTTCTTC	CASSARWRGAPNEQFF
-	TRBV6-5	TRBJ1-4	-	TGTGCCAGCAGTCTACTGGCGGGGCGGAATGAAAAACTGTTTTTT	CASSLLAGRNEKLFF
-	TRBV16	TRBJ2-3	once	TGTGCCAGCAGCCAAGTCAGGAGCACAGATACGCAGTATTTT	CASSQVRSTDTQYF
-	TRBV7-9	TRBJ1-2	-	TGTGCCAGCAGTCCCTGGGGGGACGGCTACACCTTC	CASSPWGDGYTF
TRBD1	TRBV7-9	TRBJ1-4	-	TGTGCCAGCAGTCTTGACAGGGCGGGTGAAAAACTGTTTTTT	CASSLDRAGEKLFF
-	TRBV30	TRBJ2-5	once	TGTGTGGGCAGCGGGCAAGAGACCCAGTACTTC	CVGSGQETQYF
TRBD2	TRBV30	TRBJ2-1	-	TGTGCCTGGGTACTAGCGGGGGGCAATGAGCAGTTCTTC	CAWVLAGGNEQFF
-	TRBV5-1	TRBJ2-3	-	TGCGCCAGCAGCTTCCCCCTCACAGATACGCAGTATTTT	CASSFPLTDTQYF
TRBD2	TRBV10-2	TRBJ2-7	-	TGCGCCAGCTCCGGGACTAGCGGGGGGGCGTACGAGCAGTACTTC	CASSGTSGGAYEQYF
TRBD1	TRBV19	TRBJ2-1	-	TGTGCCAGTACCCAACCGGGACAGGGGGCGAGTGAGCAGTTCTTC	CASTQPGQGASEQFF
TRBD2	TRBV5-1	TRBJ2-2	-	TGCGCCAGCAGCAGCCTAGCGGGGGGAAACGCGAACACCGGGGAGCTGTTTTTT	CASSSLAGGNANTGELFF
TRBD2	TRBV3-1/TRBV3-2	TRBJ2-3	-	TGTGCCAGCAGCCAAGAGACTAGCGGGGGGCAGTATTTT	CASSQETSGGQYF
-	TRBV5-1	TRBJ2-3	-	TGCGCCAGCAGCTTGTCAGGGCGGGGCGACACAGATACGCAGTATTTT	CASSLSGRGDTDTQYF
TRBD1	TRBV7-9	TRBJ1-1	-	TGTGCCAGCAGCCTCGACAGGGAGGCAGCTTTCTTT	CASSLDREAAFF
-	TRBV15	TRBJ1-3	-	TGTGCCACCAGCTTAATAGCAGGGGCTGGAAACACCATATATTTT	CATSLIAGAGNTIYF
TRBD1	TRBV6-5	TRBJ2-7	-	TGTGCCAGCAGTTTCTCCCTACGACAGGGCTACGAGCAGTACTTC	CASSFSLRQGYEQYF
-	TRBV29-1	TRBJ1-2	-	TGCAGCGTTGGGGAGGCATGGAGCGGGGCCCATCTGACCTTC	CSVGEAWSGAHLTF